This T cell receptor (beta chain) was documented in a study of cytomegalovirus exposure and HLA in healthy donors. Study-level points and caveats: The only immune exposure information that was available was CMV serostatus.

13 Jbeta primers and 60 Vbeta primers were used for the PCR. This table comes from immunoSEQ multiplex PCR, and its TCRdb copy is limited to in-frame clones, with some not included. Of about 110,000 clones listed, about four fifths were seen once; the top ten hold 1% to 1.5%. Germline V gene lookup returns CDR1 SGDLS and CDR2 YYNGEE. This CDR3 has 15 residues. The trim removed 3 bases at V and 6 bases at J, leaving 11 bases unmatched. For this clone: Antigen specificity is unknown.

The receptor was derived from a man younger than 45 in good health and CMV-seronegative. The chain carries TRBV9 and TRBJ1-2; 7 bases are shared with TRBD1. Input material: PBMCs. CDR3 nucleotides: TGTGCCAGCAGCGAACTGGGGACAGCGGGCCATGGCTACACCTTC. It yields the protein CASSELGTAGHGYTF.